Below, 19 T cell receptor beta chains from the same sample are listed, as sequenced in a study of blood T cell repertoires in COVID-19. Only in-frame clones appear in the TCRdb table, and some are missing; sequencing was by immunoSEQ multiplex PCR. This table has just over 300,000 clones, 85% to 90% appearing once. The sequencing sample was made of peripheral blood. The receptor source for this set is a woman aged 25 to 45 with COVID-19, enrolled during active disease.

V is TRBV27 and J is TRBJ2-7; 8 bases are shared with TRBD1. The CDR3 loop spans 16 amino acids. CDR1 and CDR2 from the germline V gene are MNHEY and SMNVEV (reference sequence). V lost 10 bases to trimming and J lost 4 bases; unmatched junction nucleotides: 18. CDR3 amino acids: CATSSLQGEEAYEQYV. In DNA form, the CDR3 reads TGTGCCACCTCCTCCCTACAGGGGGAGGAGGCTTACGAGCAGTACGTC.

As regards this clone: This may arise from a read error, as a much more abundant clone is one base away. Other nucleotide sequences in the sample specify the same CDR3. This sequence joins TRBV28 and TRBJ1-4; D perhaps matches TRBD1 (5 bases). Trimming pared 5 bases from V and 8 bases from J, leaving 15 bases between. The CDR3 is 14 amino acids. In germline, CDR1 is MDHEN, CDR2 SYDVKM. The CDR3 spells CASSLGREVEKLFF. CDR3 sequence (DNA): TGTGCCAGCAGTCTGGGCAGGGAAGTAGAAAAACTGTTTTTT. Using reference TRBV28 and TRBJ1-4 for the parts outside the CDR3, the full variable domain is DVKVTQSSRYLVKRTGEKVFLECVQDMDHENMFWYRQDPGLGLRLIYFSYDVKMKEKGDIPEGYSVSREKKERFSLILESASTNQTSMYLCASSLGREVEKLFFGSGTQLSVL.

The DNA for the CDR3 is TGCGCCAGCAGTGGCCGGAACAGGCGGTCCGAGCAGTACGTC. Its protein product is CASSGRNRRSEQYV. V gene TRBV10-2 combines with J gene TRBJ2-7; D is possibly TRBD1 (5 bases). CDR3 length equals 14 residues. Trimming took 4 bases from V and 6 from J, leaving 16 bases between them. CDR1 WSHSY and CDR2 SAAADI come from the germline V gene.

This rearrangement joins TRBV12-3 or TRBV12-4 to TRBJ1-1; 7 positions agree with TRBD1. This CDR3 is built from 13 residues. J was trimmed by 7 bases and V by 1 base; bases with no gene match: 3. The DNA for the CDR3 is TGTGCCAGCAGTTTAGTCCCAGGGGGTGAAGCTTTCTTT. Amino acid sequence: CASSLVPGGEAFF.

The rearrangement links TRBV2 to TRBJ1-4; 9 positions match TRBD1. The CDR3 contains 16 residues. The germline V gene has CDR1 SNHLY and CDR2 FYNNEI. V was pared by 4 bases and J by 3 bases, with 6 bases of the junction left unmatched. The CDR3 loop is CASSAEGQGSNEKLFF. In DNA, the CDR3 is TGTGCCAGCAGTGCCGAGGGACAGGGTTCTAATGAAAAACTGTTTTTT.

The chain has TRBV5-5 and TRBJ1-5; no firm D call. V lost 1 base and J 3 bases, leaving 8 bases between the germline ends. The germline V gene has CDR1 SGHKS and CDR2 YYEKEE (reference sequence). This CDR3 has 14 residues. The CDR3 DNA follows: TGTGCCAGCAGCTTGATTGTTCACAATCAGCCCCAGCATTTT. This translates into CASSLIVHNQPQHF.

DNA of the CDR3: TGTGCCAGCAGCTATACGACAGGGGTTGGTAATGAAAAACTGTTTTTT. Protein: CASSYTTGVGNEKLFF. The rearrangement joins TRBV11-2 to TRBJ1-4; the match to TRBD1 covers 8 bases. CDR1 SGHAT and CDR2 FQNNGV come from the germline V gene. J was trimmed by 4 bases and V by 4 bases; bases with no gene match: 8. The CDR3 consists of 16 residues. Full variable domain (outside the CDR3, taken from reference TRBV11-2 and TRBJ1-4): EAGVAQSPRYKIIEKRQSVAFWCNPISGHATLYWYQQILGQGPKLLIQFQNNGVVDDSQLPKDRFSAERLKGVDSTLKIQPAKLEDSAVYLCASSYTTGVGNEKLFFGSGTQLSVL.

The CDR3 DNA sequence: TGTGCCAGTAGTCCCCGACAGGGGCCCGGGGAGCTGTTTTTT. Translation: CASSPRQGPGELFF. The chain couples TRBV19 to TRBJ2-2; 8 bases are a match to TRBD1. Trimming took 5 bases from V and 6 from J; bases not matched to a gene: 5. This CDR3 spans 14 amino acids. CDR1 LNHDA and CDR2 SQIVND come from the germline V gene (reference sequence).

V usage is TRBV18 and J usage is TRBJ1-2; maybe TRBD1 (5 bases). The V end was cut by 1 base, the J end by 3 bases, with 12 bases between. The CDR3 is made up of 15 amino acids. The germline V gene has CDR1 KGHSH and CDR2 LQKENI. The CDR3 loop reads CASSPLQGVDYGYTF. CDR3 nucleotides: TGTGCCAGCTCACCACTGCAGGGCGTGGACTATGGCTACACCTTC.

The V and J genes are TRBV18 and TRBJ1-1; TRBD1 aligns across 12 bases. The CDR3 has 17 amino acids. Germline V lookup: CDR1 KGHSH, CDR2 LQKENI. The V segment lost 1 base and the J segment 4 bases; nucleotides outside the gene matches: 7. The CDR3 loop is CASSPRGQGAWSTEAFF. DNA for the CDR3: TGTGCCAGCTCACCACGGGGACAGGGGGCATGGAGCACTGAAGCTTTCTTT.

The gene calls are TRBV18 and TRBJ1-6; TRBD1 aligns across 12 bases. After removal of 6 bases from V and 9 bases from J, the junction contained 6 bases not matched to a gene. The CDR3 is 15 amino acids. Germline assignment: CDR1 KGHSH and CDR2 LQKENI. The CDR3 here is CASSPGQGASSPLHF. DNA for the CDR3: TGTGCCAGCTCGCCGGGACAGGGGGCTAGTTCACCCCTCCACTTT.

The V gene is TRBV2, the J gene TRBJ2-2; the match to TRBD1 covers 9 bases. CDR1 is SNHLY and CDR2 is FYNNEI in the germline V gene. The CDR3 sequence is 16 residues long. V was clipped by 8 bases and J by 4 bases; unmatched bases: 11. CDR3 bases: TGTGCCAGCGGGGACAGGGTTCGGTCGGCCACCGGGGAGCTGTTTTTT. This encodes CASGDRVRSATGELFF.

J is TRBJ2-2 and V is TRBV7-2; 7 bases are shared with TRBD1. Germline assignment: CDR1 SGHTA and CDR2 FQGNSA. The CDR3 totals 17 residues. Trimming removed 3 bases from V and 1 base from J; junction bases left unmatched: 8. The CDR3 bases are TGTGCCAGCAGCTTCCCCCGGGCAGGGGGGAACACCGGGGAGCTGTTTTTT. It encodes CASSFPRAGGNTGELFF. Based on the CDR3 plus reference TRBV7-2 and TRBJ2-2, the full variable domain is GAGVSQSPSNKVTEKGKDVELRCDPISGHTALYWYRQSLGQGLEFLIYFQGNSAPDKSGLPSDRFSAERTGGSVSTLTIQRTQQEDSAVYLCASSFPRAGGNTGELFFGEGSRLTVL.

The rearrangement joins TRBV14 to TRBJ2-2; D gene uncertain. Deletions cut 0 bases from V and 6 bases from J, with 5 bases between. The germline gives CDR1 SGHDN, CDR2 FVKESK. The CDR3 contains 13 residues. The CDR3, as DNA: TGTGCCAGCAGCCAAGATTATCCCGGGGAGCTGTTTTTT. It yields the protein CASSQDYPGELFF. The variable domain in full, with the rest retrieved from reference TRBV14 and TRBJ2-2, is EAGVTQFPSHSVIEKGQTVTLRCDPISGHDNLYWYRRVMGKEIKFLLHFVKESKQDESGMPNNRFLAERTGGTYSTLKVQPAELEDSGVYFCASSQDYPGELFFGEGSRLTVL.

This clone was counted a few times. The chain joins TRBV4-2 to TRBJ1-2; D not certain. This CDR3 is 17 amino acids long. Looked up from germline, CDR1 is LGHNA and CDR2 is YNFKEQ. Trimming pared 2 bases from V and 0 bases from J, leaving 16 bases between. The CDR3 protein is CASSQSNRVYSNYGYTF. The CDR3 DNA sequence: TGTGCCAGCAGCCAATCGAATCGGGTTTATTCTAACTATGGCTACACCTTC.

V and J are TRBV7-3 and TRBJ2-3; D is undetermined. The germline CDR1 and CDR2 sequences are SGHTA and FQGTGA. The CDR3 length is 13 residues. V was clipped by 5 bases and J by 2 bases, with 8 bases between them. The CDR3 DNA is TGTGCCAGCAGCCGAGATCACACAGATACGCAGTATTTT. Translation: CASSRDHTDTQYF.

The rearrangement links TRBV5-1 to TRBJ1-1; D might be TRBD1 (5 bases). V dropped 2 bases and J dropped 7 bases, with 9 bases sitting between them. The CDR3 sequence is 12 residues long. The germline gives CDR1 SGHRS, CDR2 YFSETQ. The CDR3 region has the DNA TGCGCCAGCAGCTTTGGTGACAGTGAAGCTTTCTTT. It translates to CASSFGDSEAFF.

J is TRBJ1-2 and V is TRBV2; D is unclear. V was clipped by 2 bases and J by 9 bases, with 13 bases between them. The CDR3 has 13 residues. Germline CDR1 is SNHLY and CDR2 is FYNNEI. CDR3 amino acids: CASSESGSARYTF. The CDR3 DNA is TGTGCCAGCAGTGAATCGGGGTCGGCTCGCTACACCTTC.

The chain uses TRBV3-1 (or the pseudogene TRBV3-2) and TRBJ1-6, with a possible D match to TRBD1 (6 bases). V was clipped by 3 bases and J by 7 bases, with 13 bases between them. CDR3 length equals 15 residues. Per germline, CDR1 LGHDT and CDR2 YNNKEL (reference sequence). CDR3: CASSQGDIRNSPLHF. CDR3 nucleotides: TGTGCCAGCAGCCAGGGGGACATCCGGAATTCACCCCTCCACTTT.